Only a few counts were recorded for the clone carrying this TCR beta chain. This specimen belongs to a study of T cell changes during pregnancy in multiple sclerosis. The assay was immunoSEQ multiplex PCR, and TCRdb's table has in-frame clones only and misses some. This table has roughly 48,000 clones, about 92% appearing once. The origin of this receptor is a female donor in good health, enrolled as a control in a pregnancy study. The sample consisted of CD4+ T cells from peripheral blood mononuclear cells, taken in the second trimester of pregnancy.

For the CDR3, the DNA is TGTGCCAGTAGTATAAAGAGGACTAGCGGGAGTTTTGAGAATGAGCAGTTCTTC. Protein: CASSIKRTSGSFENEQFF. The chain is built from TRBV19 and TRBJ2-1; 13 bases line up with TRBD2. The CDR3 runs 18 residues. The J segment lost 7 bases and the V segment lost 2 bases, leaving 11 bases of the junction unmatched. Germline V CDR1 and CDR2: LNHDA, SQIVND (reference sequence). The variable domain in full, completed from reference TRBV19 and TRBJ2-1, reads DGGITQSPKYLFRKEGQNVTLSCEQNLNHDAMYWYRQDPGQGLRLIYYSQIVNDFQKGDIAEGYSVSREKKESFPLTVTSAQKNPTAFYLCASSIKRTSGSFENEQFFGPGTRLTVL.